This T cell receptor (beta chain) came from a study of monozygotic twins with inflammatory bowel disease. Notes on this clonotype: Its specificity is not known.

Through template switching, UMIs that included a 6-nucleotide sample barcode were added. Reprocessing the 5' RACE reads, TCRdb reports a single entry for every CDR3 protein and omits DNA. In all, the sample yields about 420,000 distinct CDR3 sequences. Germline CDR1 and CDR2: DFQATT and SNEGSKA (reference sequence). The CDR3 extends over 15 amino acids. Study-level findings and limits: Healthy co-twins had higher TCRbeta inverse Simpson diversity than their IBD twins.

The sequenced sample was blood. The source of this sequence is a human donor with ulcerative colitis or Crohn's disease, or a healthy co-twin of an affected twin (not recorded which). V gene TRBV20-1 combines with J gene TRBJ2-3; lacking DNA, the TRBD2 call made by TCRdb goes unchecked. The CDR3 spells CSARVRRGPTDTQYF.